One sample yielded the 5 T cell receptor beta chains listed below, sequenced in a study of blood T cell repertoires in COVID-19. The protocol was immunoSEQ multiplex PCR, while the TCRdb copy is restricted to in-frame clones and leaves out a portion. The sample contains around 160,000 clones, more than 65% of which appear only once. Sequenced material: PBMCs or T cells enriched from blood (not recorded which). The receptors come from a man aged 45-65 years who had recovered from COVID-19.

The chain has TRBV5-4 and TRBJ2-2, with 10 nucleotides matching TRBD2. The junction had 9 bases not matched to a gene; V was cut back by 4 bases and J by 6 bases. The CDR3 runs 16 residues. CDR1 is SGHNT, CDR2 YYREEE, per germline (reference sequence). CDR3 residues: CASSPISGGAAGELFF. The CDR3 nucleotides read TGTGCCAGCAGCCCCATAAGCGGGGGGGCCGCCGGGGAGCTGTTTTTT.

DNA of the CDR3: TGTGCCAGCAGTAAAGGGGTCCCGGGACTAGCGGGGGGACTGGGGAATGAGCAGTTCTTC. Encoded protein: CASSKGVPGLAGGLGNEQFF. This chain links TRBV6-1 with TRBJ2-1, with 15 bases that match TRBD2. V shed 5 bases and J 7 bases; nucleotides not matched to a gene: 18. In germline, CDR1 is MNHNS, CDR2 SASEGT. The CDR3 has 20 amino acids.

The rearrangement joins TRBV14 to TRBJ2-3; D unresolved. The germline V and J ends were trimmed by 1 base and 3 bases, with 11 bases remaining between them. Germline loops: CDR1 SGHDN, CDR2 FVKESK. The CDR3 consists of 15 residues. CDR3 nucleotides: TGTGCCAGCAGCCAAGGGCTAGGATGGACAGATACGCAGTATTTT. Encoded protein: CASSQGLGWTDTQYF.

This clone was seen a few times. The chain combines TRBV15 with TRBJ2-7; TRBD1 aligns across 9 bases. Germline V CDR1 and CDR2: LNHNV, YYDKDF (reference sequence). V dropped 1 base and J dropped 4; count of bases not matched to a gene: 8. The CDR3 loop spans 16 amino acids. As DNA, the CDR3 is TGTGCCACCAGCAGAGTATTCGGGACAGGGAGATACGAGCAGTACTTC. Translation gives CATSRVFGTGRYEQYF.

By share, this clone ranks as medium-sized. This chain uses TRBV28 with TRBJ2-5; 9 nucleotides agree with TRBD2. The CDR3 has 16 amino acids. Per the germline V gene, CDR1 is MDHEN and CDR2 is SYDVKM. The J segment lost 0 bases and the V segment lost 4 bases, leaving 6 bases of the junction unmatched. CDR3 amino acids: CASSSLAGEYQETQYF. CDR3 DNA sequence: TGTGCCAGCAGTTCTTTAGCGGGGGAGTACCAAGAGACCCAGTACTTC.